These T cell receptor beta chains were read from a single sample in a study of shared clonotypes between healthy human individuals. Only in-frame clones appear in the TCRdb table, and some are missing; sequencing was by immunoSEQ multiplex PCR. The sample lists under 1 million clones; 96% were seen once. Input material: naive CD8+ T cells sorted from blood. Receptors originate from a man aged 25-45 years in good health. Each CDR3 is given with its conserved first and last residue.

V gene,J gene,CDR3 protein
TRBV11-2,TRBJ2-2,CASSVWINTGELFF
TRBV11-2,TRBJ2-3,CASSYRGRGIDTQYF
TRBV29-1,TRBJ2-2,CSVWSGELFF
TRBV7-2,TRBJ2-7,CASSSRDRVFGYEQYF
TRBV9,TRBJ2-1,CASSPLQVSDYNEQFF
TRBV27,TRBJ2-1,CASSFTGNEQFF
TRBV28,TRBJ1-1,CASSLRGLDTEAFF
TRBV7-2,TRBJ2-7,CASSHRDRAYEQYF
TRBV6-1,TRBJ1-5,CASSTGGNQPQHF
TRBV4-1,TRBJ2-7,CASSQHRSAGEQYF
TRBV7-9,TRBJ2-7,CASGFDEQYF
TRBV29-1,TRBJ2-7,CSVVPIQGTTYEQYF
TRBV11-2,TRBJ2-2,CACSGTSNTGELFF
TRBV4-2,TRBJ2-7,CASSQAPRGGGVSYEQYF
TRBV27,TRBJ2-5,CASSKLPGQGTETQYF
TRBV4-1,TRBJ2-1,CASSQAKGLASEQFF
TRBV5-1,TRBJ1-1,CASSLVPGLNTEAFF
TRBV2,TRBJ2-1,CASRGLAGFNEQFF
TRBV27,TRBJ2-7,CASSLGGRTYDEQYF
TRBV4-1,TRBJ2-1,CASSPLVASGRGEQFF
TRBV6-5,TRBJ1-1,CASSYSGGGTEAFF
TRBV14,TRBJ2-1,CASSQASIWLAEHEQFF
TRBV9,TRBJ2-1,CASSPRLEQPSPFF
TRBV20-1,TRBJ2-5,CSAATGIPQYF
TRBV7-9,TRBJ2-7,CASSPRTGSYEQYF
TRBV11-2,TRBJ2-1,CASSFFDRAYQVEQFF
TRBV14,TRBJ2-1,CASSQDTGKAYNEQFF
TRBV7-8,TRBJ2-1,CASSLHGTYNEQFF
TRBV27,TRBJ2-5,CASKELSFVAGVRWETQYF
TRBV4-1,TRBJ2-1,CASSLAGGPAEQFF
TRBV7-9,TRBJ2-1,CASSPAFSGRAGYNEQFF
TRBV6-6,TRBJ2-7,CASSYRGQDYEQYF
TRBV7-6,TRBJ1-1,CASSLEDGYTEAFF
TRBV15,TRBJ1-4,CATSREAAGEGNEKLFF
TRBV11-2,TRBJ2-7,CASSLVTGVGSYEQYF
TRBV29-1,TRBJ1-1,CSAEDIGEGWEDEAFF
TRBV19,TRBJ2-1,CASSIMGEAYNEQFF
TRBV5-5,TRBJ2-3,CASSTLRSTDTQYF
TRBV4-1,TRBJ2-1,CASSQEVVWSDEQFF
TRBV9,TRBJ2-2,CASSATSDATGELFF
TRBV6-1,TRBJ1-5,CASSTLRGSNQPQHF